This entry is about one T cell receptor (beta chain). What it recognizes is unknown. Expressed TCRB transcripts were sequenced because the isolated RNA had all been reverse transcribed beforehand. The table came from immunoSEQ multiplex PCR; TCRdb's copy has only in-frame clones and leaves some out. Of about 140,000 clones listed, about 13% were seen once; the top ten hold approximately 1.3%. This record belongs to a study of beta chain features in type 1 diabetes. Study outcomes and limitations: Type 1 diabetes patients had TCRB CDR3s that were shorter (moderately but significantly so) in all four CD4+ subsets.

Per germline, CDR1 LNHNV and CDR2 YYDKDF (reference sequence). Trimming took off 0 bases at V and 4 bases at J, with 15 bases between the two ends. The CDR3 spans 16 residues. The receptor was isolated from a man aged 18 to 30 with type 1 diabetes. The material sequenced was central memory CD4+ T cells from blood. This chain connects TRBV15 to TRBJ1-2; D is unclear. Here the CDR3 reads CATSRDRAEGSYGYTF. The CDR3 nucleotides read TGTGCCACCAGCAGAGATCGGGCCGAGGGAAGCTATGGCTACACCTTC.